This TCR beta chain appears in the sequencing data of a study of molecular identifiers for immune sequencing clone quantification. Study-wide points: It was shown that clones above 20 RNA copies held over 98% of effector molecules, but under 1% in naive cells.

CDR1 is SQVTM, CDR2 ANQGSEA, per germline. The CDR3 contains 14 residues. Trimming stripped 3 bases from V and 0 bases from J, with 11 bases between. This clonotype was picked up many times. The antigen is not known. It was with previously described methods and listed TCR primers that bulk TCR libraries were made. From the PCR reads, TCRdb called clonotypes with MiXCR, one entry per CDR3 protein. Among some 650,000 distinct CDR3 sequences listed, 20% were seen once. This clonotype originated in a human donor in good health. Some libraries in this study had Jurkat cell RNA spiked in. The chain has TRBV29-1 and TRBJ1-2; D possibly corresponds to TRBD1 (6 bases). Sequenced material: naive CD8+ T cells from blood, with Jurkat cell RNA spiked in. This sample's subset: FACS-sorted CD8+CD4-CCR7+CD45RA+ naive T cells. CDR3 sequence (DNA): TGCAGCGTTGAGCCTAAGGGGGCTAACTATGGCTACACCTTC. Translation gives CSVEPKGANYGYTF.